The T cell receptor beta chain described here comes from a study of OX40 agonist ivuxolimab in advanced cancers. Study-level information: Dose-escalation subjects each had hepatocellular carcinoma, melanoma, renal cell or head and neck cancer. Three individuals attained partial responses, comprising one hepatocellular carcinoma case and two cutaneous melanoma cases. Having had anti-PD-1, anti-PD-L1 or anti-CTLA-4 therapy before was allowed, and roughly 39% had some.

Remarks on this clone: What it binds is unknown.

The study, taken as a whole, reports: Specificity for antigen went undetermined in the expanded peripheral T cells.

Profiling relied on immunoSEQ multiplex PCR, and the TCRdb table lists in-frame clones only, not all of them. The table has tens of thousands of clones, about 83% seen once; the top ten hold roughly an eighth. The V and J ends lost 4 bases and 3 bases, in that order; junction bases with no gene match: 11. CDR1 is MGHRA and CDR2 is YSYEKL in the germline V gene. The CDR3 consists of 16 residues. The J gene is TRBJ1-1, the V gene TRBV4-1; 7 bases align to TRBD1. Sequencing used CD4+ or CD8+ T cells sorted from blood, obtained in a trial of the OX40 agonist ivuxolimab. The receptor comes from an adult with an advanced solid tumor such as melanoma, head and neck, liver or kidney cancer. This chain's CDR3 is CASSLQGPKPDTEAFF. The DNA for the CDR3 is TGCGCCAGCAGCCTACAGGGGCCAAAACCCGACACTGAAGCTTTCTTT.